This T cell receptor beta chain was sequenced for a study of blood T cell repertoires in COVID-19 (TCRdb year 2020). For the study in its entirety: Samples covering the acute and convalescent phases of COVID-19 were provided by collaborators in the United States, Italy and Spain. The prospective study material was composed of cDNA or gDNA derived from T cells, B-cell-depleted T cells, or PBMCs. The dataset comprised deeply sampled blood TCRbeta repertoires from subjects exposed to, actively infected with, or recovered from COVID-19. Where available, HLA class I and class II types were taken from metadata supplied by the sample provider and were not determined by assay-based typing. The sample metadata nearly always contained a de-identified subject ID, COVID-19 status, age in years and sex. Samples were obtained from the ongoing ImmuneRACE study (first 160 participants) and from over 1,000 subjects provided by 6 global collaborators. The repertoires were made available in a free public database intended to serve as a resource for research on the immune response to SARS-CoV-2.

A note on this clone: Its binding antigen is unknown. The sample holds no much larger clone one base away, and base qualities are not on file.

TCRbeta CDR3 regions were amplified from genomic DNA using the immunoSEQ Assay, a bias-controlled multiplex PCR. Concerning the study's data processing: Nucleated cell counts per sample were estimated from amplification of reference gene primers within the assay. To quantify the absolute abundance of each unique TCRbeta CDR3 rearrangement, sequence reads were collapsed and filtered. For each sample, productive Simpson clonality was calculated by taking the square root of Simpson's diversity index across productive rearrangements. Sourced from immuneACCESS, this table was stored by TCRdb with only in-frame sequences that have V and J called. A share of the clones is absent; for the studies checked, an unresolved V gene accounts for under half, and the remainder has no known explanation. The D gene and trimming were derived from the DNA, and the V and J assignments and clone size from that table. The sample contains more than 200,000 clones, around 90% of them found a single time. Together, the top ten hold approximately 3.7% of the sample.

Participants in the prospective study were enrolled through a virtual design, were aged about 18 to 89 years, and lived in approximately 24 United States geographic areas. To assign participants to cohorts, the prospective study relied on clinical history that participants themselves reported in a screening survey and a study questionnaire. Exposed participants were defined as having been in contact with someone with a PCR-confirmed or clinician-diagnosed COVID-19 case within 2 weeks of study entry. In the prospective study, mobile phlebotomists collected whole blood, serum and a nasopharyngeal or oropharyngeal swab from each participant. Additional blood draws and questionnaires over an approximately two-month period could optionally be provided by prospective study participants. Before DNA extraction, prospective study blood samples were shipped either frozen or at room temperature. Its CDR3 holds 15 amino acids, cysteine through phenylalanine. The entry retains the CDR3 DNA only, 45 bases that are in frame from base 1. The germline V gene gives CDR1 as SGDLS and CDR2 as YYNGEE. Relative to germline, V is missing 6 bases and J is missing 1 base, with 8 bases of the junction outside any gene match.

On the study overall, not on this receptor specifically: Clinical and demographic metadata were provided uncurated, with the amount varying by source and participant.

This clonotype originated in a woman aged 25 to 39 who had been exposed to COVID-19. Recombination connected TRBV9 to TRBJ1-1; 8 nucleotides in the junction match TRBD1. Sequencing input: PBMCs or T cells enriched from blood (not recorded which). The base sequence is TGTGCCAGCACCCGAAGGGACAGGCCGAACACTGAAGCTTTCTTT. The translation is CASTRRDRPNTEAFF.